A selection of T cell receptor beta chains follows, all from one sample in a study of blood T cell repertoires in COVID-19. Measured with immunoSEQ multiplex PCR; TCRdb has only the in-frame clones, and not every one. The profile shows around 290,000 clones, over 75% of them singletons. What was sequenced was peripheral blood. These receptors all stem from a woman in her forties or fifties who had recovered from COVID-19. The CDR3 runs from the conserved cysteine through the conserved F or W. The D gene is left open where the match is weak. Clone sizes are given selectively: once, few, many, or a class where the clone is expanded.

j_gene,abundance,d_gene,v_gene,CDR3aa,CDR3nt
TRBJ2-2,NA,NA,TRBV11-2,CASSLDLRPRELFF,TGTGCCAGCAGCTTAGATCTACGTCCCCGGGAGCTGTTTTTT
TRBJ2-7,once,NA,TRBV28,CASSLWESSYEQYF,TGTGCCAGCAGTCTGTGGGAGAGCTCCTACGAGCAGTACTTC
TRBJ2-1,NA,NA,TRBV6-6,CASSYFQYNEQFF,TGTGCCAGCAGTTACTTTCAGTACAATGAGCAGTTCTTC
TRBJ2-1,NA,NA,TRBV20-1,CSARTVNEQFF,TGCAGTGCCCGGACTGTGAATGAGCAGTTCTTC
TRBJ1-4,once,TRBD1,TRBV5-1,CASSPGQGSDEKLFF,TGCGCCAGCAGCCCAGGACAGGGATCAGATGAAAAACTGTTTTTT
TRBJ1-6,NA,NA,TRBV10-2,CASSESRSGGSPLHF,TGCGCCAGCAGTGAGTCTAGGAGCGGGGGTTCACCCCTCCACTTT
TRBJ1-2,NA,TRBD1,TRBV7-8,CASSLTDRENYGYTF,TGTGCCAGCAGCTTAACAGACAGGGAAAACTATGGCTACACCTTC
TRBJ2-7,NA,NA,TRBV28,CASSPMGVYEQYF,TGTGCCAGCAGCCCCATGGGCGTTTACGAGCAGTACTTC
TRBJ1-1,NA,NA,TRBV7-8,CASSLAGYTEAFF,TGTGCCAGCAGCTTGGCAGGGTACACTGAAGCTTTCTTT
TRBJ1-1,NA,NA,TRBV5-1,CASTRDSRWERTEAFF,TGCGCCAGCACCCGGGACTCTCGCTGGGAACGCACTGAAGCTTTCTTT
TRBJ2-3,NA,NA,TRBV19,CASSVGSTDTQYF,TGTGCCAGTAGTGTCGGTAGCACAGATACGCAGTATTTT
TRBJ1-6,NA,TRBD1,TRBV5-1,CASSPDRVGNSPLHF,TGCGCCAGCAGCCCTGACAGGGTGGGGAATTCACCCCTCCACTTT
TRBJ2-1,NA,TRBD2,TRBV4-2,CASSLGLAGENEQFF,TGTGCCAGCAGCCTGGGACTAGCGGGAGAAAATGAGCAGTTCTTC
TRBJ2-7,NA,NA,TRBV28,CASNPPAGEQYF,TGTGCCAGCAACCCCCCAGCCGGGGAGCAGTACTTC
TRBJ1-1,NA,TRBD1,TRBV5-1,CASSSQGVKTEAFF,TGCGCCAGCAGCTCGCAGGGGGTAAAAACTGAAGCTTTCTTT